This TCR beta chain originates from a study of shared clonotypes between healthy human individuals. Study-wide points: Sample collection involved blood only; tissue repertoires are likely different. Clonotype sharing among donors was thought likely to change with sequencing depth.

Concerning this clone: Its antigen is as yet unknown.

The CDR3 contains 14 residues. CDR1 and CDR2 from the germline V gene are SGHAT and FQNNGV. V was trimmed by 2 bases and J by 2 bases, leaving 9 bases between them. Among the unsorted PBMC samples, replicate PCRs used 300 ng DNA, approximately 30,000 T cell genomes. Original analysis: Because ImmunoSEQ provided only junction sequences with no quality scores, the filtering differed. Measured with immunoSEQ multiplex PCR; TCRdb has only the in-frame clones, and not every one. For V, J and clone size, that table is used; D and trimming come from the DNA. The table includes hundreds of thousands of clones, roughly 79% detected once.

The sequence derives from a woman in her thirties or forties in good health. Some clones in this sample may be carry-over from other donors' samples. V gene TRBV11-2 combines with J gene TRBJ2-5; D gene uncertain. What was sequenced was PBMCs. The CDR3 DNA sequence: TGTGCCAGCAGCTTATTGGTAGTTCAAGAGACCCAGTACTTC. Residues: CASSLLVVQETQYF.